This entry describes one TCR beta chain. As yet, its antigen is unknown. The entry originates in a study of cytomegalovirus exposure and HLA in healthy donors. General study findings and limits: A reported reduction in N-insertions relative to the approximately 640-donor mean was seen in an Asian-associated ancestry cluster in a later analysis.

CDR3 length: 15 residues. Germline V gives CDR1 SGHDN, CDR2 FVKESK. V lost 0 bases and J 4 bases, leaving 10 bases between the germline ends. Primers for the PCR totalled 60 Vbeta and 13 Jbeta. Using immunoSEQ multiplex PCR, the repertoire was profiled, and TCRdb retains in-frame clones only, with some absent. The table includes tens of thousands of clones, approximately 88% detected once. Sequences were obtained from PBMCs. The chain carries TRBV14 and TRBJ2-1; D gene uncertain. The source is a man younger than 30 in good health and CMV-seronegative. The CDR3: CASSQDMSFYNEQFF. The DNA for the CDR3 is TGTGCCAGCAGCCAAGATATGAGTTTTTACAATGAGCAGTTCTTC.